These T cell receptor beta chains were read from a single sample in a study of control samples from healthy donors and cancer patients. Only in-frame clones appear in the TCRdb table, and some are missing; sequencing was by immunoSEQ multiplex PCR. The sample has over 80,000 clones; around 91% are singletons. What was sequenced was blood. The receptor set was obtained from a man aged 30-40 years in good health. CDR3s include the opening cysteine and the closing phenylalanine or tryptophan. The order of the fields is J gene, clone size, V gene, D gene, CDR3 DNA, CDR3 protein. The D gene is left open where the match is weak. Only part of the rows carry a size: once, few, many, or a class if the clone is expanded.

>TRBJ2-7|-|TRBV28|-
TGTGCCAGCATCCCCCCCGGAGGGAACTCCCGCGAGCAGTACTTC
CASIPPGGNSREQYF
>TRBJ1-1|-|TRBV19|TRBD1
TGTGCCAGTAGCTATAATTGGGGGACAGGGAACACTGAAGCTTTCTTT
CASSYNWGTGNTEAFF
>TRBJ2-7|few|TRBV2|TRBD1
TGTGCCAGCAGTGTATCCCAGGGGGACGACGAGCAGTACTTC
CASSVSQGDDEQYF
>TRBJ1-3|once|TRBV19|-
TGTGCCAGTAGTAGGATCACAGGGCTAGATCGCTCTGGAAACACCATATATTTT
CASSRITGLDRSGNTIYF
>TRBJ1-1|-|TRBV6-5|-
TGTGCCAGCACCCGCCAGAATTGGGCTGAAGCTTTCTTT
CASTRQNWAEAFF
>TRBJ2-3|-|TRBV24-1|-
TGTGCCACCAGGTCTCATACTACTACGTCTGCAGATACGCAGTATTTT
CATRSHTTTSADTQYF
>TRBJ2-7|-|TRBV7-2|-
TGTGCCAGCAGCCCCAGTCTTCTCTACGAGCAGTACTTC
CASSPSLLYEQYF
>TRBJ2-2|-|TRBV10-3|TRBD1
TGTGCCACCGGGACAGGGGGCACCGGGGAGCTGTTTTTT
CATGTGGTGELFF
>TRBJ1-2|-|TRBV3-1/TRBV3-2|-
TGTGCCAGCAGCCAAGATCGCCTCTTC
CASSQDRLF
>TRBJ2-7|-|TRBV6-5|-
TGTGCCAGCAGTAACCGACAGAAAGAGCAGTACTTC
CASSNRQKEQYF
>TRBJ1-2|-|TRBV6-5|-
TGTGCCAGCAGTTACTCACGCAGTTCCACTAACTATGGCTACACCTTC
CASSYSRSSTNYGYTF
>TRBJ2-2|-|TRBV19|TRBD1
TGTGCCAGTAGTATACTAAGGGGGCGCTTCGGCGGGGAGCTGTTTTTT
CASSILRGRFGGELFF
>TRBJ2-5|-|TRBV24-1|-
TGTGCCACCAGTGATCCCAGCACGGAGACCCAGTACTTC
CATSDPSTETQYF
>TRBJ1-1|-|TRBV28|-
TGTGCCAGCAGTTTATATCAGAGCGGGAAGGGCACTGAAGCTTTCTTT
CASSLYQSGKGTEAFF
>TRBJ2-5|-|TRBV12-3/TRBV12-4|-
TGTGCCAGCACCCGGGACTACCAAGAGACCCAGTACTTC
CASTRDYQETQYF
>TRBJ1-3|-|TRBV11-2|-
TGTGCCAGCGGACCGGCCGCTGGAAACACCATATATTTT
CASGPAAGNTIYF
>TRBJ1-4|-|TRBV5-6|-
TGTGCCAGCAGCTTGGCCGAGGTAAAATCAACTAATGAAAAACTGTTTTTT
CASSLAEVKSTNEKLFF
>TRBJ2-3|-|TRBV24-1|TRBD2
TGTGCCACCAGTGATTTGCGAGCTAGCGGGGGCCGCACAGATACGCAGTATTTT
CATSDLRASGGRTDTQYF
>TRBJ2-7|-|TRBV3-1/TRBV3-2|-
TGTGCCAGCAGCCAAGAAGGGAGGGAGCAGTACTTC
CASSQEGREQYF
>TRBJ2-7|-|TRBV4-1|-
TGCGCCAGCAGCCACGTTGCAGCCCTAAGCTCCTACGAGCAGTACTTC
CASSHVAALSSYEQYF
>TRBJ2-7|-|TRBV5-1|TRBD2
TGCGCCAGCAGCTTGGTAGCGGGACCCACCTACGAGCAGTACTTC
CASSLVAGPTYEQYF
>TRBJ2-3|-|TRBV18|-
TGTGCCAGCTCACCACCGACAGACCTGGGAGATACGCAGTATTTT
CASSPPTDLGDTQYF
>TRBJ2-1|few|TRBV5-4|TRBD2
TGTGCCAGCAGCTTGGCGGGGGGTGAGCAGTTCTTC
CASSLAGGEQFF
>TRBJ1-2|-|TRBV12-3/TRBV12-4|-
TGTGCCAGCAGTTTATCGGCAGACCTCGGCTACACCTTC
CASSLSADLGYTF
>TRBJ1-4|-|TRBV18|-
TGTGCCAGCTCACCACCGTCCGGGGTCGAGGAAAAACTGTTTTTT
CASSPPSGVEEKLFF